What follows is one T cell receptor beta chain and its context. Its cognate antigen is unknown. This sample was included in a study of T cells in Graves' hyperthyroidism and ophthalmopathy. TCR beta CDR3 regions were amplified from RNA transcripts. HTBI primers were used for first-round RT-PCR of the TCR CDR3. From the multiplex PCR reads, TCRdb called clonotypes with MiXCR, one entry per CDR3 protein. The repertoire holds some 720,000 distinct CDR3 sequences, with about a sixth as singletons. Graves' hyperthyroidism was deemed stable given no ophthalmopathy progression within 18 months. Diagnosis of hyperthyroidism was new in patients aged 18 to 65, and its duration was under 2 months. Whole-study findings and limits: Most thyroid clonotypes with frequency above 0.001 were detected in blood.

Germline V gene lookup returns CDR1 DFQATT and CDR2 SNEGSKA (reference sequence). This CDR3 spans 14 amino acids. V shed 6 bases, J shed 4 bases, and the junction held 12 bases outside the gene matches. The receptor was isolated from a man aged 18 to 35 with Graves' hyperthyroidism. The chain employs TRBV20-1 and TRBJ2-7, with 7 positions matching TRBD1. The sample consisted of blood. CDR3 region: CSAARQGVFYEQYF. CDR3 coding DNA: TGCAGTGCCGCCCGGCAGGGGGTCTTTTACGAGCAGTACTTC.